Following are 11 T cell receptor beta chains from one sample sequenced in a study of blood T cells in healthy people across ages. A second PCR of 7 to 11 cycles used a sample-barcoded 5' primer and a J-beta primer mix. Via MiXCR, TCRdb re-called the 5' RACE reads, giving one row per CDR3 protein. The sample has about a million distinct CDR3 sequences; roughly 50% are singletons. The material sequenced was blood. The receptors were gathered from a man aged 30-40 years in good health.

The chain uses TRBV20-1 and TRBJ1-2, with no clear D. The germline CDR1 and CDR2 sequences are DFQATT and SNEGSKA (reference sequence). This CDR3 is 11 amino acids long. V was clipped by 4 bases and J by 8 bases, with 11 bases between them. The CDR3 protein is CSATSSEGYTF. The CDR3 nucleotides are TGCAGTGCTACCAGCTCGGAGGGCTACACCTTC.

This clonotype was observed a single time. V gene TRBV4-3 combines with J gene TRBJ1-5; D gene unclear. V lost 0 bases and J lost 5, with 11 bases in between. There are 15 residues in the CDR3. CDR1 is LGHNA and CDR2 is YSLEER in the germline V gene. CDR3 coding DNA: TGCGCCAGCAGCCAAGATCCGGCAAGCCATCAGCCCCAGCATTTT. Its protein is CASSQDPASHQPQHF.

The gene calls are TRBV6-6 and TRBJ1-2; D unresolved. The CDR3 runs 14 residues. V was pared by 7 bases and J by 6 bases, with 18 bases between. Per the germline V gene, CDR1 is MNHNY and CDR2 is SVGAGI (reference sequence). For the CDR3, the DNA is TGTGCCAGCAACCTTCTGGGTCGGGCTGATGGCTACACCTTC. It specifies CASNLLGRADGYTF.

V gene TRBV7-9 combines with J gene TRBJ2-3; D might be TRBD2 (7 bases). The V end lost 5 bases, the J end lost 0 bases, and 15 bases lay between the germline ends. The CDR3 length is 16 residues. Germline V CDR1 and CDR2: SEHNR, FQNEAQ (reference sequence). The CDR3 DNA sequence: TGTGCCAGCAGCCGCCTGGGGGGGGCCAGCACAGATACGCAGTATTTT. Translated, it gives CASSRLGGASTDTQYF.

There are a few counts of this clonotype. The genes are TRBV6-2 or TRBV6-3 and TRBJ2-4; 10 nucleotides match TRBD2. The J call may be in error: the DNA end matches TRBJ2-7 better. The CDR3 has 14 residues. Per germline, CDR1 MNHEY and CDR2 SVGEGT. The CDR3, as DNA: TGTGCCAGCAGTTACGTAGCGGGAGGATACGAGCAGTACTTC. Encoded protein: CASSYVAGGYEQYF.

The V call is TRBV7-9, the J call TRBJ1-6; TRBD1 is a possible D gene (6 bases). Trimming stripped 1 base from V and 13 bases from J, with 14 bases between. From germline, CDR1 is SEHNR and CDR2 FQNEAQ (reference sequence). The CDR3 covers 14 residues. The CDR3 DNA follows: TGTGCCAGCAGCTTAGGACAGGTTCAGGTTCCCCTCCACTTT. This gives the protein CASSLGQVQVPLHF.

The CDR3 region has the DNA TGTGCCAGCACCGCGGGGAGGGGTAGCTGCAATGAGCAGTTCTTC. It translates to CASTAGRGSCNEQFF. The chain employs TRBV12-3 or TRBV12-4 and TRBJ2-1; TRBD2 agrees at 7 bases. The V gene end was trimmed by 7 bases and the J gene end by 6 bases; junction bases not matched to a gene: 12. This CDR3 contains 15 residues.

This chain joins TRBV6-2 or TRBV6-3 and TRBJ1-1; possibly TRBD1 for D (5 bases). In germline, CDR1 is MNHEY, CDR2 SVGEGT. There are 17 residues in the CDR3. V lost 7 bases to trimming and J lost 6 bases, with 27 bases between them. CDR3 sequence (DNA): TGTGCCAGCACCCGCTGGGTGGGGCAAGTTGTTAAGGCTGAAGCTTTCTTT. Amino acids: CASTRWVGQVVKAEAFF.

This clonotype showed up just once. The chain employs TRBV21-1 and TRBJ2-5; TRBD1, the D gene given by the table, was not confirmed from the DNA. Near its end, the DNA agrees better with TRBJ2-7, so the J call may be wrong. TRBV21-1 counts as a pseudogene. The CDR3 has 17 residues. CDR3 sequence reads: CASSNHAPGQASYEQYF. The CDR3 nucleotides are TGTGCCAGCAGCAACCACGCTCCGGGACAGGCCTCCTACGAGCAGTACTTC.

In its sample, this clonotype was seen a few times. The CDR3 nucleotides are TGCGCCAGCAGCCCTCGTGGTGAGGGCCGAGGCTACACCTTC. It yields the protein CASSPRGEGRGYTF. J is TRBJ1-2 and V is TRBV5-1; D uncertain. The V gene's germline CDR1 is SGHRS and CDR2 YFSETQ. Between the trimmed V and J ends, which lost 4 bases and 8 bases, there was a span of 18 bases. CDR3 length equals 14 residues.

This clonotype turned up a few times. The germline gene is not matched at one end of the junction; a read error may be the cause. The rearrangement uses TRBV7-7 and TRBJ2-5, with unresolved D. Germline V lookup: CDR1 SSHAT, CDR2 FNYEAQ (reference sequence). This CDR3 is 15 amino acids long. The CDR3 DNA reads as TGTGCTAGCAGCTTAAATCCCTCCATCCAAGAGACCCAGTACTTC. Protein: CASSLNPSIQETQYF.